Listed below are T cell receptor beta chains from one sample, sequenced in a study of graft-versus-host responses after intestinal transplantation. Profiling relied on immunoSEQ multiplex PCR, and the TCRdb table lists in-frame clones only, not all of them. The table includes 20,000 to 25,000 clones, around two fifths detected once. The sample was alloreactive CD8+ T cells from a mixed lymphocyte reaction culture, taken before transplantation. The receptors were gathered from a human patient who was an organ donor for intestinal transplantation. CDR3s include the opening cysteine and the closing phenylalanine or tryptophan. Each record gives: CDR3 DNA, CDR3 protein, J gene, D gene, clone size, V gene. The D gene is left open where the match is weak. Clone size appears in some rows only: once, few, many, or a class for an expanded clone.

TGTGCCAGCAGCTTAGCGGGATTAGCTTCCATGGATACGCAGTATTTT CASSLAGLASMDTQYF TRBJ2-3 . . TRBV11-1
TGCGCCAGCAGCCAAGTGTGGGGGGGAGACGAGCAGTTCTTC CASSQVWGGDEQFF TRBJ2-1 TRBD2 few TRBV4-1
TGTGCTAGTGGTTTTGCCGGGAGCTCCTACGAGCAGTACTTC CASGFAGSSYEQYF TRBJ2-7 . . TRBV12-5
TGTGCCAACAGCTCCGGACACCTTAACTATGGCTACACCTTC CANSSGHLNYGYTF TRBJ1-2 . . TRBV13
TGTGCCACCAGCAGAGAGGGGGGACAGAACACTGAAGCTTTCTTT CATSREGGQNTEAFF TRBJ1-1 . . TRBV15
TGTGCCAGCAGCTTAGGGAGATCCTACGAGCAGTACTTC CASSLGRSYEQYF TRBJ2-7 . medium-sized TRBV7-6
TGTGCCAGCAGCTTAGGAGTAGCGGGAGGCCTAGCGACAGATACGCAGTATTTT CASSLGVAGGLATDTQYF TRBJ2-3 TRBD2 few TRBV5-8
TGTGCCAGCAGCCCCGGGAGGGAAAGGGACGAGCAGTACTTC CASSPGRERDEQYF TRBJ2-7 TRBD2 . TRBV13
TGTGCCACCCGACTAGCGGGAGGGCCAGATACGCAGTATTTT CATRLAGGPDTQYF TRBJ2-3 TRBD2 . TRBV27
TGCGCCAGCAGCTCGCTAAGCAGCGGGGGACCCCCGCTGTTTTTT CASSSLSSGGPPLFF TRBJ2-2 TRBD2 . TRBV4-1
TGCGCCAGCAGCTATGCGCGAGCTCGGGTCTACAATGAGCAGTTCTTC CASSYARARVYNEQFF TRBJ2-1 . . TRBV5-1
TGTGCCAGTTCATGGACGGATACCTACGAGCAGTACTTC CASSWTDTYEQYF TRBJ2-7 . few TRBV19
TGTGCCAGCAGTGAAGCAGGGTGGGACTCAACCTACGAGCAGTACTTC CASSEAGWDSTYEQYF TRBJ2-7 . . TRBV6-1
TGTGCCAGTTCCGAGGGGGACTACGAGCAGTACTTC CASSEGDYEQYF TRBJ2-7 . . TRBV19
TGTGCCAGCACGTTGGAGGACAGGGGGCTCCCCTACGAGCAGTACTTC CASTLEDRGLPYEQYF TRBJ2-7 TRBD1 . TRBV2